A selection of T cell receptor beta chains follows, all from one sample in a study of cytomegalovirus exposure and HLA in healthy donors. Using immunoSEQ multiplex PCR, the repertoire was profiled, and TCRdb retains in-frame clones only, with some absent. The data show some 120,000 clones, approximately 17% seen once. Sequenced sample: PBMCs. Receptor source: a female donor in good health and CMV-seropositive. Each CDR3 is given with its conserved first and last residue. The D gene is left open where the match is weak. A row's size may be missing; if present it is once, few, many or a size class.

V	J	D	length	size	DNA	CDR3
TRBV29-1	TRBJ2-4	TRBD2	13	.	TGCAGCGTACCTGTCGGGACGGGAGGGATTCAGTACTTC	CSVPVGTGGIQYF
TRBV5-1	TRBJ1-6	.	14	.	TGCGCCAGCAGCTTGGGGACAACGAATTCACCCCTCCACTTT	CASSLGTTNSPLHF
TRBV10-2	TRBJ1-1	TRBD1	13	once	TGCGCCAGCAGCCCGACAGGGGAATGGGAAGCTTTCTTT	CASSPTGEWEAFF
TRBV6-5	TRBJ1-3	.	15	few	TGTGCCAGCAGACAGGGAAGTAGCTCTGGAAACACCATATATTTT	CASRQGSSSGNTIYF
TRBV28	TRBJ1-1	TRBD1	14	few	TGTGCCAGCAGACAGCGGACAGGCAACACTGAAGCTTTCTTT	CASRQRTGNTEAFF
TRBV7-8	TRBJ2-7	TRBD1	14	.	TGTGCCAGCAGCGCCGGGACAGGGAGACACGAGCAGTACTTC	CASSAGTGRHEQYF
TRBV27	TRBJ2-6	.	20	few	TGTGCCAGCAGCACACGACAGAACGAAGTGCCGATCTCTGGGGCCAACGTCCTGACTTTC	CASSTRQNEVPISGANVLTF
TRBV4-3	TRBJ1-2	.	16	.	TGCGCCAGCAGCCAAGATCACGGGATCCCCAAAAATGGCTACACCTTC	CASSQDHGIPKNGYTF
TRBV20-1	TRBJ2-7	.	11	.	TGCAGTGCTAGTTCTCCCCCCGAGCAGTACTTC	CSASSPPEQYF
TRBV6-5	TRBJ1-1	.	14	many	TGTGCCAGCAGTTACAAGGGGAGGGGGACTGAAGCTTTCTTT	CASSYKGRGTEAFF
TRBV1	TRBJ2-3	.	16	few	TGCACCAGCAGCCAAGAGGCTGTGGCGGGGGCAGATACGCAGTATTTT	CTSSQEAVAGADTQYF
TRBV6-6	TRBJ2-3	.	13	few	TGTGCCAGCAACATGATACCCACAGATACGCAGTATTTT	CASNMIPTDTQYF
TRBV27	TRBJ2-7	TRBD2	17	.	TGTGCCAGCAGTTCCTGGACTAGCGGGGGAAAAGCCTACGAGCAGTACTTC	CASSSWTSGGKAYEQYF
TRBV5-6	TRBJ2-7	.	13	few	TGTGCCAGCAGCCTCGCCTCGACCCCCCGACTGTACTTC	CASSLASTPRLYF
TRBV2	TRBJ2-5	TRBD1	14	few	TGTGCCAGCAGGGGAAGGACAGGGGTAGAGACCCAGTACTTC	CASRGRTGVETQYF
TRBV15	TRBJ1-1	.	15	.	TGTGCCACCAGCGGCCCTCTCTTAGCGAACACTGAAGCTTTCTTT	CATSGPLLANTEAFF
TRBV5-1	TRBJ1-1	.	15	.	TGCGCCAGCCTGCGGACAGCCGGCACTACTTCTGAAGCTTTCTTT	CASLRTAGTTSEAFF
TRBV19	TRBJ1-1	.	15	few	TGTGCCAGTAGTGCCATCCTCCTTAGGAACACTGAAGCTTTCTTT	CASSAILLRNTEAFF
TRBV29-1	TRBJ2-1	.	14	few	TGCAGCGTTTCAGGGCGGAGCTCCTACAATGAGCAGTTCTTC	CSVSGRSSYNEQFF
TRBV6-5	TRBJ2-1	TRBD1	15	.	TGTGCCAGCAGTACCGGGACAGCGCCCTACAATGAGCAGTTCTTC	CASSTGTAPYNEQFF
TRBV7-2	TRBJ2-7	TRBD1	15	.	TGTGCCAGCACCTTCGACAGGGTCACATCCTACGAGCAGTACTTC	CASTFDRVTSYEQYF
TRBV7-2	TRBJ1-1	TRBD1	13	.	TGTGCCAGCAGCCCGGACAGGGCCACTGAAGCTTTCTTT	CASSPDRATEAFF
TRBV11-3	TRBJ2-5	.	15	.	TGTGCCAGCAGCTTAGGGGTCCAAGGGGAAGAGACCCAGTACTTC	CASSLGVQGEETQYF
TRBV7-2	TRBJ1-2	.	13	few	TGTGCCAGCAGCTTAGGAGGGGGCTATGGCTACACCTTC	CASSLGGGYGYTF
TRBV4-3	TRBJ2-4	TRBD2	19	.	TGCGCCAGCAGCCCCGCGCTAGCGGGAGGGCGGGTAGCCAAAAACATTCAGTACTTC	CASSPALAGGRVAKNIQYF
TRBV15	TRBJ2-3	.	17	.	TGTGCCACCAGCAGAGAGTTCGGGGCGGGAAATGCAGATACGCAGTATTTT	CATSREFGAGNADTQYF
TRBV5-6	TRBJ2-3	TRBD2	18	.	TGTGCCAGCAGCTTGGGGCTAGCGGGATGGGGGAGCACAGATACGCAGTATTTT	CASSLGLAGWGSTDTQYF
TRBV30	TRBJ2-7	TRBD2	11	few	TGTGCCTGGAGCCACGGGGGGGAGCAGTACTTC	CAWSHGGEQYF
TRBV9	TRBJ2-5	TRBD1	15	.	TGTGCCAGCAGCGTAACCCCTGGGACAGGAGAGACCCAGTACTTC	CASSVTPGTGETQYF
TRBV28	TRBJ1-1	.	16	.	TGTGCCAGCAGTCCCCTTCCAGGATCGGGGATCACTGAAGCTTTCTTT	CASSPLPGSGITEAFF
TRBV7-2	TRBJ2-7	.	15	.	TGTGCCAGCAGCTTAGTGGGGCAGGTTCCCTACGAGCAGTACTTC	CASSLVGQVPYEQYF
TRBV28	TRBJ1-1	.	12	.	TGTGCCAGCAGTTTTGAGGACACTGAAGCTTTCTTT	CASSFEDTEAFF
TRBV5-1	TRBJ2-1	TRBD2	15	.	TGCGCCAGCAGTACGGGACTAGCGGACTACAATGAGCAGTTCTTC	CASSTGLADYNEQFF
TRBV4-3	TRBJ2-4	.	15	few	TGCGCCAGCAGCCAAGTTCACACCGCCGTCGGGATTCAGTACTTC	CASSQVHTAVGIQYF
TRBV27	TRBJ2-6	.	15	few	TGTGCCAGCAGCTCCAGGGGCTCGGGGGCCAACGTCCTGACTTTC	CASSSRGSGANVLTF
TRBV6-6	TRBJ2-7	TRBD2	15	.	TGTGCCAGCAGTTCGAGGACTAGCGGTGTGTACGAGCAGTACTTC	CASSSRTSGVYEQYF
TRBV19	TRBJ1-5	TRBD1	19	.	TGTGCCAGTAGGGTTGGAATCGGGACAGGGTTGTTGGGCGATCAGCCCCAGCATTTT	CASRVGIGTGLLGDQPQHF
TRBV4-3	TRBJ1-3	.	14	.	TGCGCCAGCAGCCAAGACCGCTCTGGAAACACCATATATTTT	CASSQDRSGNTIYF
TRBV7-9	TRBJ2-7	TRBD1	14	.	TGTGCCAGCAGCCAACAGGGGAGCTCCTACGAGCAGTACTTC	CASSQQGSSYEQYF
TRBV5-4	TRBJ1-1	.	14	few	TGTGCCAGCAGCTTGGCCTTTAGAGGCACTGAAGCTTTCTTT	CASSLAFRGTEAFF
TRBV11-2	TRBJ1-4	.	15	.	TGTGCCAGCAGCTTAGTGCCGGGAACGGATGAAAAACTGTTTTTT	CASSLVPGTDEKLFF
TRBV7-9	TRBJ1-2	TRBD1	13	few	TGTGCCAGCAGCACCGGGACAGGGGGTGGCTACACCTTC	CASSTGTGGGYTF
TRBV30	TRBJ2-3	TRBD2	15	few	TGTGCCTGGGACGCCGGGCGGGGGGGGGCAGATACGCAGTATTTT	CAWDAGRGGADTQYF
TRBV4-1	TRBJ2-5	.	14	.	TGCGCCAGCAGCCAAGAGCGGGGAGGAGAGACCCAGTACTTC	CASSQERGGETQYF
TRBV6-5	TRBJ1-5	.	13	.	TGTGCCAGCAGTTATTTCGGGGGTCAGCCCCAGCATTTT	CASSYFGGQPQHF
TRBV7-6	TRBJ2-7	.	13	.	TGTGCCAGCAGCTTTAGTGCGGGAAACGAGCAGTACTTC	CASSFSAGNEQYF
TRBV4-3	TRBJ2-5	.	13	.	TGCGCCAGCAGCCAAGGAGGGAAAGAGACCCAGTACTTC	CASSQGGKETQYF
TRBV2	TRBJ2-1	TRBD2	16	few	TGTGCCAGCAGTGAAGGTGGAAGCGGGAGGCTTGGGGAGCAGTTCTTC	CASSEGGSGRLGEQFF
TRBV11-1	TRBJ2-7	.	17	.	TGTGCCAGCAGCTTAGGTACCGGGACTTTAGCCTCCTACGAGCAGTACTTC	CASSLGTGTLASYEQYF
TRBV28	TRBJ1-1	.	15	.	TGTGCCAGCAGTTTATTCGACACAGCGAACACTGAAGCTTTCTTT	CASSLFDTANTEAFF
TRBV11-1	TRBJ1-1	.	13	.	TGTGCCAGCAGCTTAAACGGGTACACTGAAGCTTTCTTT	CASSLNGYTEAFF
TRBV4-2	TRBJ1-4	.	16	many	TGTGCCAGCAGCCAATTCGGGGAGAGGGCTGTCGAAAAACTGTTTTTT	CASSQFGERAVEKLFF
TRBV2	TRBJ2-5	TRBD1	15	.	TGTGCCAGCAACAGCTTTGCAGGGGGCCAAGAGACCCAGTACTTC	CASNSFAGGQETQYF